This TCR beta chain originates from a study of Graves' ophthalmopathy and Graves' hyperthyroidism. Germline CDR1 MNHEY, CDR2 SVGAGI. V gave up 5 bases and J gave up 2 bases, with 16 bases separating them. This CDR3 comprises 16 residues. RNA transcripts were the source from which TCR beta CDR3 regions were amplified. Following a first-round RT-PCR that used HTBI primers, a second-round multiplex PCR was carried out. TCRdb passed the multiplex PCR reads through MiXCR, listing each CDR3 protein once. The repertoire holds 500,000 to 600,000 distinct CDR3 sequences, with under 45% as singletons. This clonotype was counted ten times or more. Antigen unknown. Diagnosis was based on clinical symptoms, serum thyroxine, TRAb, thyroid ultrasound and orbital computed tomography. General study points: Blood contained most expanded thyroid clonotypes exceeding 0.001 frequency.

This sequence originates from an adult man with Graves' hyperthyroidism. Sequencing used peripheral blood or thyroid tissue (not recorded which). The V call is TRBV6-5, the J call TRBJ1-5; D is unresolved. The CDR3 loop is CASSLREIIRNQPQHF. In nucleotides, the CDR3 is TGTGCCAGCAGTCTAAGGGAGATAATTCGCAATCAGCCCCAGCATTTT.